A single sample gave rise to the 10 T cell receptor beta chains below, sequenced in a study of T cell responses to AZD1222 COVID-19 vaccine (dated by TCRdb to the early 2020s). The library was obtained by the immunoSEQ multiplex PCR assay. TCRdb's version of the immuneACCESS table is confined to in-frame rearrangements and falls short of the full clone set. An unresolved V gene accounts for under half of the shortfall where checked; the remainder is of unknown origin. The sample profile shows approximately 60,000 clones; roughly 82% of them were found once. The ten largest clones take up about 19% of the sample. Read against the paper, the sample's time point label means: baseline before first vaccination. The source was peripheral blood, collected on day 0 of AZD1222 vaccination. The receptors shown here come from an adult in good health.

CDR3 region: CASSYRGYNSPLHF. Written as DNA, the CDR3 is TGTGCCAGCAGTTACAGGGGATATAATTCACCCCTCCACTTT. The chain is built from TRBV6-5 and TRBJ1-6, with D maybe TRBD1 (5 bases). The CDR3 is 14 residues long. V lost 2 bases and J lost 4, with 6 bases in between. CDR1 and CDR2 from the germline V gene are MNHEY and SVGAGI.

The V call is TRBV7-6, the J call TRBJ2-3; 11 positions agree with TRBD2. The germline gives CDR1 SGHVS, CDR2 FNYEAQ. V shed 1 base, J shed 2 bases, and the junction held 5 bases outside the gene matches. This CDR3 spans 17 amino acids. CDR3 sequence (DNA): TGTGCCAGCAGCTTAGAAAGACTAGCGGGATTCACAGATACGCAGTATTTT. Translated, it gives CASSLERLAGFTDTQYF. Full variable domain (remainder filled in from reference TRBV7-6 and TRBJ2-3): GAGVSQSPRYKVTKRGQDVALRCDPISGHVSLYWYRQALGQGPEFLTYFNYEAQQDKSGLPNDRFSAERPEGSISTLTIQRTEQRDSAMYRCASSLERLAGFTDTQYFGPGTRLTVL.

V and J are TRBV6-5 and TRBJ2-7, with 7 bases identical to TRBD2. Germline CDR1 reads MNHEY; CDR2 reads SVGAGI. With V trimmed by 8 bases and J by 1 base, 11 bases remained unmatched. The CDR3 runs to 15 residues. CDR3 in DNA: TGTGCCAGCCGCCAGGGTCCCGGGGGGTCCTACGAGCAGTACGTC. Encoded protein: CASRQGPGGSYEQYV.

The chain is built from TRBV10-3 and TRBJ2-1, with TRBD2 identical over 11 bases. This CDR3 comprises 17 residues. Germline V gene lookup returns CDR1 ENHRY and CDR2 SYGVKD. V gave up 4 bases and J gave up 3 bases; unmatched junction bases: 8. The chain's CDR3 is CAISAGTSGGGYNEQFF. CDR3 DNA sequence: TGTGCCATCAGTGCGGGGACTAGCGGAGGAGGCTACAATGAGCAGTTCTTC.

This clone was seen just once. This chain uses TRBV7-2 with TRBJ2-5, with 7 bases aligning to TRBD1. The V segment lost 3 bases and the J segment 2 bases; nucleotides outside the gene matches: 3. The CDR3 consists of 14 residues. CDR1 SGHTA and CDR2 FQGNSA come from the germline V gene. This CDR3 reads CASSFQDRQETQYF. The CDR3 DNA follows: TGTGCCAGCAGCTTTCAGGACAGGCAAGAGACCCAGTACTTC.

The genes are TRBV28 and TRBJ1-1; the match to TRBD1 covers 10 bases. Germline CDR1 and CDR2: MDHEN and SYDVKM. The CDR3 runs to 15 residues. Losses at the gene ends were 8 bases for V and 0 bases for J; bases not matched to a gene: 6. CDR3 protein: CASPGQGPMNTEAFF. The CDR3 nucleotides read TGTGCCAGCCCGGGACAGGGGCCCATGAACACTGAAGCTTTCTTT.

The V and J genes are TRBV29-1 and TRBJ1-3; D unclear. CDR3 length: 12 residues. CDR1 is SQVTM, CDR2 ANQGSEA, per germline. V was cut by 6 bases and J by 4 bases, with 10 bases left in between. The CDR3 reads CSVDEAGNTIYF. The CDR3 nucleotides are TGCAGCGTCGACGAAGCAGGAAACACCATATATTTT.

This chain connects TRBV15 to TRBJ2-2, with TRBD1 matching over 11 bases. The V gene end was trimmed by 5 bases and the J gene end by 5 bases; junction bases not matched to a gene: 7. The V gene's germline CDR1 is LNHNV and CDR2 YYDKDF (reference sequence). The CDR3 is 16 amino acids. CDR3 DNA sequence: TGTGCCACCAGCGCGCGGACAGGGGGCAGGACCGGGGAGCTGTTTTTT. It translates to CATSARTGGRTGELFF. Complete variable domain (other parts from reference TRBV15 and TRBJ2-2): DAMVIQNPRYQVTQFGKPVTLSCSQTLNHNVMYWYQQKSSQAPKLLFHYYDKDFNNEADTPDNFQSRRPNTSFCFLDIRSPGLGDTAMYLCATSARTGGRTGELFFGEGSRLTVL.

This clone was seen a single time. The genes are TRBV2 and TRBJ2-5; D remains ambiguous. Germline V gene lookup returns CDR1 SNHLY and CDR2 FYNNEI. V was trimmed by 10 bases and J by 3 bases, leaving 6 bases between them. The CDR3 extends over 10 amino acids. The CDR3 sequence: CATREETQYF. For the CDR3, the DNA is TGTGCCACCCGCGAAGAGACCCAGTACTTC.

The chain couples TRBV28 to TRBJ1-2; TRBD1 agrees at 7 bases. This CDR3 contains 15 residues. Germline loops: CDR1 MDHEN, CDR2 SYDVKM. V was clipped by 4 bases and J by 4 bases; unmatched bases: 9. CDR3 coding DNA: TGTGCCAGCAGTTCCCAGGGGGGGGAAAGCTATGGCTACACCTTC. Translated, it gives CASSSQGGESYGYTF.